The 23 T cell receptor beta chains below all came from one sample that was sequenced in a study of blood T cell repertoires in COVID-19. The assay was immunoSEQ multiplex PCR, and TCRdb's table has in-frame clones only and misses some. The table records some 80,000 clones, 70% to 90% of them present only once. Sample: peripheral blood. All receptors come from a man in his 60s with COVID-19, enrolled during active disease.

V gene TRBV11-1 combines with J gene TRBJ1-2, with D hard to call. Per germline, CDR1 SGHAT and CDR2 FQDESV (reference sequence). The CDR3 is 15 amino acids. The ends were cut back, 2 bases at V and 5 bases at J, with 15 bases in the middle. CDR3 DNA: TGTGCCAGCAGCTTACGGGAGTCGTTGGGGTATGGCTACACCTTC. This gives the protein CASSLRESLGYGYTF.

A single count supports this clone. This chain links TRBV19 with TRBJ1-2; unclear D gene. The germline V and J ends were trimmed by 5 bases and 5 bases, with 15 bases remaining between them. Germline CDR1 is LNHDA and CDR2 is SQIVND (reference sequence). The CDR3 extends over 14 amino acids. The DNA of the CDR3 is TGTGCCAGTAGTCCGAGTCGGTTGTGGTATGGCTACACCTTC. This encodes CASSPSRLWYGYTF.

The rearrangement uses TRBV30 and TRBJ2-5, with a weak D call TRBD1 (5 bases). The V gene lost 8 bases and the J gene lost 1 base, with 14 bases spanning the gap. Germline V gene lookup returns CDR1 GTSNPN and CDR2 SVGIG (reference sequence). The CDR3 contains 13 residues. This CDR3 reads CAQERQFQETQYF. DNA of the CDR3: TGTGCCCAAGAGAGACAGTTCCAAGAGACCCAGTACTTC.

V gene TRBV7-2 combines with J gene TRBJ2-7; maybe TRBD1 (6 bases). Between the trimmed V and J ends, which lost 5 bases and 2 bases, there was a span of 10 bases. The germline V gene encodes CDR1 SGHTA and CDR2 FQGNSA. CDR3 size: 13 residues. In nucleotides, the CDR3 is TGTGCCAGCAGCGGGGGCCAGGCCTACGAGCAGTACTTC. Translation gives CASSGGQAYEQYF.

The V call is TRBV19, the J call TRBJ2-1, with D perhaps matching TRBD2 (6 bases). The CDR3 spans 15 residues. Per the germline V gene, CDR1 is LNHDA and CDR2 is SQIVND (reference sequence). Between the trimmed V and J ends, which lost 3 bases and 4 bases, there was a span of 13 bases. CDR3 protein: CASSITADYYNEQFF. The CDR3 bases are TGTGCCAGTAGTATTACGGCGGACTATTACAATGAGCAGTTCTTC.

The V gene is TRBV6-4, the J gene TRBJ2-7, with a possible D match to TRBD2 (5 bases). This CDR3 contains 15 residues. V lost 4 bases to trimming and J lost 3 bases, with 16 bases between them. Germline V lookup: CDR1 MRHNA, CDR2 SNTAGT. In DNA form, the CDR3 reads TGTGCCAGCAGTGTCCACCCCGGGAACGACTACGAGCAGTACTTC. Amino acid sequence: CASSVHPGNDYEQYF.

V and J are TRBV5-1 and TRBJ1-2, with D possibly matching TRBD1 (5 bases). CDR1 is SGHRS and CDR2 is YFSETQ in the germline V gene. The V end was cut by 5 bases, the J end by 1 base, with 12 bases between. This CDR3 spans 14 amino acids. DNA for the CDR3: TGCGCCAGCAGATTCAGGGATTTTAACTATGGCTACACCTTC. Translating gives CASRFRDFNYGYTF.

The J gene is TRBJ1-5, the V gene TRBV18, with D tentatively TRBD1 (5 bases). Trimming pared 6 bases from V and 0 bases from J, leaving 12 bases between. This CDR3 comprises 15 residues. CDR1 and CDR2 from the germline V gene are KGHSH and LQKENI. The CDR3 is CASSQEQASNQPQHF. As DNA, the CDR3 is TGTGCCAGCTCGCAAGAACAGGCTAGCAATCAGCCCCAGCATTTT.

The V gene is TRBV11-2, the J gene TRBJ1-1; D is undetermined. The CDR3 totals 14 residues. CDR1 SGHAT and CDR2 FQNNGV come from the germline V gene. Trimming cost V 2 bases and J 1 base, with 8 bases left between them. CDR3 region: CASSLQEANTEAFF. Here the CDR3 DNA reads TGTGCCAGCAGCTTACAGGAGGCGAACACTGAAGCTTTCTTT.

The rearrangement joins TRBV30 to TRBJ2-3; D might be TRBD2 (6 bases). CDR3 length: 15 amino acids. Per germline, CDR1 GTSNPN and CDR2 SVGIG (reference sequence). The ends were cut back, 0 bases at V and 0 bases at J, with 10 bases in the middle. The CDR3 DNA sequence: TGTGCCTGGAGTGTACTCGGGGGTAGCACAGATACGCAGTATTTT. This codes for CAWSVLGGSTDTQYF.

The chain is built from TRBV6-1 and TRBJ1-5, with 7 positions matching TRBD1. V dropped 2 bases and J dropped 6; count of bases not matched to a gene: 13. The germline V gene encodes CDR1 MNHNS and CDR2 SASEGT. The CDR3 is 17 residues long. This CDR3 is CASSESSTGWESQPQHF. CDR3 in DNA: TGTGCCAGCAGTGAATCATCGACAGGGTGGGAGAGTCAGCCCCAGCATTTT.

This chain connects TRBV6-7 to TRBJ1-2; TRBD1 might be the D (6 bases). TRBV6-7 is filed as an ORF, its function uncertain. V was cut by 9 bases and J by 4 bases, with 15 bases left in between. This CDR3 is 13 amino acids long. CDR3 sequence reads: CASKRGLVYGYTF. Here the CDR3 DNA reads TGTGCCAGTAAAAGGGGGTTGGTCTATGGCTACACCTTC.

This sequence joins TRBV3-1 (or the pseudogene TRBV3-2) and TRBJ1-6; D is ambiguous. From germline, CDR1 is LGHDT and CDR2 YNNKEL (reference sequence). The CDR3 length is 15 residues. Trimming left V 1 base short and J 9 bases short, with 13 bases between. CDR3 bases: TGTGCCAGCAGCCAAGTGGAGGGAGGAGGTTCACCCCTCCACTTT. It encodes CASSQVEGGGSPLHF.

The chain carries TRBV15 and TRBJ1-1; D gene ambiguous. The germline V and J ends were trimmed by 6 bases and 2 bases, with 10 bases remaining between them. In germline, CDR1 is LNHNV, CDR2 YYDKDF (reference sequence). The CDR3 consists of 13 residues. In nucleotides, the CDR3 is TGTGCCACCAGGGTAGGAGCTAACACTGAAGCTTTCTTT. Translated: CATRVGANTEAFF. The full variable domain, rest sourced from reference TRBV15 and TRBJ1-1, is DAMVIQNPRYQVTQFGKPVTLSCSQTLNHNVMYWYQQKSSQAPKLLFHYYDKDFNNEADTPDNFQSRRPNTSFCFLDIRSPGLGDTAMYLCATRVGANTEAFFGQGTRLTVV.

This clone appeared once. The rearrangement joins TRBV5-6 to TRBJ2-5; TRBD2 aligns across 8 bases. The germline V gene encodes CDR1 SGHDT and CDR2 YYEEEE. V lost 2 bases to trimming and J lost 5 bases; unmatched junction nucleotides: 5. The length of the CDR3 is 14 residues. This chain's CDR3 is CASSFGAGAETQYF. CDR3 nucleotide sequence: TGTGCCAGCAGCTTCGGAGCGGGAGCGGAGACCCAGTACTTC.

The count of this clone is one. The chain employs TRBV29-1 and TRBJ2-1; the D gene is possibly TRBD2 (6 bases). The germline V gene has CDR1 SQVTM and CDR2 ANQGSEA. Trimming took off 6 bases at V and 3 bases at J, with 12 bases between the two ends. CDR3 length: 13 residues. CDR3: CSVGTSSYNEQFF. The DNA of the CDR3 is TGCAGCGTCGGCACTAGCAGCTACAATGAGCAGTTCTTC.

This sequence joins TRBV18 and TRBJ2-7, with 9 nucleotides matching TRBD1. The CDR3 is 16 residues long. J gave up 5 bases and V 2 bases, and 10 bases lay outside the gene matches. Per the germline V gene, CDR1 is KGHSH and CDR2 is LQKENI. This CDR3 reads CASSPTGGVGFDEQYF. Written as DNA, the CDR3 is TGTGCCAGCTCACCAACAGGGGGCGTGGGTTTCGACGAGCAGTACTTC.

This chain links TRBV6-2 or TRBV6-3 with TRBJ2-7, with D possibly TRBD1 on 6 matching bases. V was trimmed by 5 bases and J by 9 bases, leaving 26 bases between them. The CDR3 covers 16 residues. Germline lookup yields CDR1 MNHEY and CDR2 SVGEGT. The CDR3 reads CASSPQGPPSAVGQYF. CDR3 DNA sequence: TGTGCCAGCAGTCCACAGGGCCCTCCGTCTGCTGTCGGGCAGTACTTC.

CDR3 amino acids: CASSYVRGFTDTQYF. The CDR3 region has the DNA TGTGCCAGCAGTTACGTGCGGGGGTTCACAGATACGCAGTATTTT. V is TRBV6-5 and J is TRBJ2-3; 7 nucleotides align to TRBD2. Looked up from germline, CDR1 is MNHEY and CDR2 is SVGAGI. The CDR3 covers 15 residues. The trim removed 2 bases at V and 2 bases at J, leaving 4 bases unmatched.

V and J are TRBV19 and TRBJ2-7, with D maybe TRBD2 (6 bases). Trimming cost V 3 bases and J 7 bases, with 10 bases left between them. Germline assignment: CDR1 LNHDA and CDR2 SQIVND (reference sequence). The CDR3 is made up of 12 amino acids. This CDR3 reads CASSIPAGEQYF. CDR3 coding DNA: TGTGCCAGTAGTATCCCGGCGGGAGAGCAGTACTTC.

This chain links TRBV5-4 with TRBJ1-3, with D maybe TRBD1 (6 bases). This CDR3 spans 15 amino acids. The V end lost 3 bases, the J end lost 3 bases, and 13 bases lay between the germline ends. Germline CDR1 is SGHNT and CDR2 is YYREEE (reference sequence). The CDR3 sequence: CASSYEQGSGNTIYF. For the CDR3, the DNA is TGTGCCAGCAGCTATGAACAGGGTAGTGGAAACACCATATATTTT.

This clone was detected once. V is TRBV5-1 and J is TRBJ1-5; tentative D call: TRBD1 (5 bases). This CDR3 contains 12 residues. From germline, CDR1 is SGHRS and CDR2 YFSETQ. V was cut by 9 bases and J by 6 bases, with 13 bases left in between. Here the CDR3 reads CATWTGGQPQHF. The CDR3 DNA sequence: TGCGCCACCTGGACGGGGGGTCAGCCCCAGCATTTT.

This sequence joins TRBV6-5 and TRBJ2-7; the D is unclear. Germline CDR1 reads MNHEY; CDR2 reads SVGAGI. Deletions cut 8 bases from V and 9 bases from J, with 20 bases between. The CDR3 covers 13 residues. The CDR3 loop is CASYGATVLGQYF. The CDR3 region has the DNA TGTGCCAGCTATGGAGCTACGGTACTTGGGCAGTACTTC.